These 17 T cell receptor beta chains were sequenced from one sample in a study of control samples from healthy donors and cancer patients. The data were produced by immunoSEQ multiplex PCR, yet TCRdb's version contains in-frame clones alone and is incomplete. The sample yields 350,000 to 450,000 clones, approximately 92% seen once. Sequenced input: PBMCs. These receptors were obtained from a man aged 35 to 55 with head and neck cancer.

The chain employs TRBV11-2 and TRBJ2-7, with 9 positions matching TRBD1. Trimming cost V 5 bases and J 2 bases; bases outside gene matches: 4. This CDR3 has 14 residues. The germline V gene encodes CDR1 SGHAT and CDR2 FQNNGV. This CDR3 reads CASSVDRGPYEQYF. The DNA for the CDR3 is TGTGCCAGCAGCGTGGACAGGGGACCCTACGAGCAGTACTTC.

The CDR3 sequence: CASSYPGQGGNEQFF. CDR3 DNA: TGTGCCAGCAGTTACCCGGGACAGGGGGGAAATGAGCAGTTCTTC. The rearrangement uses TRBV6-2 or TRBV6-3 and TRBJ2-1, with 11 bases aligning to TRBD1. Per germline, CDR1 MNHEY and CDR2 SVGEGT. The trim removed 2 bases at V and 7 bases at J, leaving 4 bases unmatched. This CDR3 is 15 amino acids long.

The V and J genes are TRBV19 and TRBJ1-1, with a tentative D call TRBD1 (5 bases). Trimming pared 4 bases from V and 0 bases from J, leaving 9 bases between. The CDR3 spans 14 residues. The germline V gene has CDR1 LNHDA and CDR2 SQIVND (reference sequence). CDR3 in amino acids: CASSNRGLNTEAFF. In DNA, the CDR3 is TGTGCCAGTAGTAACCGGGGCCTGAACACTGAAGCTTTCTTT.

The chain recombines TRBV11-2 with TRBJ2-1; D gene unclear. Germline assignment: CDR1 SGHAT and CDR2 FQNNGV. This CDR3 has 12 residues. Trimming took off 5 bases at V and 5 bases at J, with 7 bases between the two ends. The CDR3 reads CASSTPHNEQFF. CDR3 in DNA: TGTGCCAGCAGCACCCCTCACAATGAGCAGTTCTTC.

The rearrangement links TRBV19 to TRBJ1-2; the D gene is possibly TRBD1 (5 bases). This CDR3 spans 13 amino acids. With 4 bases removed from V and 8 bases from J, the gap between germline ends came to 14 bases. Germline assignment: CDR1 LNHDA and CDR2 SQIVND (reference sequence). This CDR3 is CASSSGGAGGYTF. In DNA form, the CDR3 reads TGTGCCAGTAGTAGTGGGGGTGCTGGCGGCTACACCTTC.

The DNA of the CDR3 is TGTGCCAGCTTTCTAGCCCAGGGGATCCATGGCTACACCTTC. It codes for CASFLAQGIHGYTF. The chain uses TRBV5-4 and TRBJ1-2; a possible D gene is TRBD1 (6 bases). Germline CDR1 and CDR2: SGHNT and YYREEE (reference sequence). V gave up 7 bases and J gave up 6 bases, with 19 bases separating them. The CDR3 covers 14 residues. The entire variable domain, with the rest obtained from reference TRBV5-4 and TRBJ1-2, is as follows: ETGVTQSPTHLIKTRGQQVTLRCSSQSGHNTVSWYQQALGQGPQFIFQYYREEENGRGNFPPRFSGLQFPNYSSELNVNALELDDSALYLCASFLAQGIHGYTFGSGTRLTVV.

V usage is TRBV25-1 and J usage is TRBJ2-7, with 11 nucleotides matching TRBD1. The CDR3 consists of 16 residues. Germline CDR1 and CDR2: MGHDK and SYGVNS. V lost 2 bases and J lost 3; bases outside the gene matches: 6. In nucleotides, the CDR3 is TGTGCCAGCAGTGAAACGGGACAGGGGGAATTCTACGAGCAGTACTTC. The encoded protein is CASSETGQGEFYEQYF.

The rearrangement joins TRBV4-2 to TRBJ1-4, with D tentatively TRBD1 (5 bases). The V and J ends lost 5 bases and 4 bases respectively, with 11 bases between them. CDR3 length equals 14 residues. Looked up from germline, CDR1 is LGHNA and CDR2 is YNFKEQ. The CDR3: CASSEGGGNEKLFF. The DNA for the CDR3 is TGTGCCAGCAGCGAAGGTGGGGGTAATGAAAAACTGTTTTTT.

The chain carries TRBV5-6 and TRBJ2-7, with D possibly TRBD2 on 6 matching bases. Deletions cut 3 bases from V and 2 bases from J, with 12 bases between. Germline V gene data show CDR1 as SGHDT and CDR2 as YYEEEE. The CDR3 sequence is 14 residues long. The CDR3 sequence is CASSYTGLPYEQYF. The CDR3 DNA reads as TGTGCCAGCAGCTACACGGGACTCCCCTACGAGCAGTACTTC.

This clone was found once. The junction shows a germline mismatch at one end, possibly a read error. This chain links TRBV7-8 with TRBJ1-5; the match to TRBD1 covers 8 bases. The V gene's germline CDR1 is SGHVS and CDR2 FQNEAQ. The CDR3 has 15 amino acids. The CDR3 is CANSSATGDYQPQHF. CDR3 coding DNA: TGTGCCAACAGCTCCGCGACAGGGGATTATCAGCCCCAGCATTTT.

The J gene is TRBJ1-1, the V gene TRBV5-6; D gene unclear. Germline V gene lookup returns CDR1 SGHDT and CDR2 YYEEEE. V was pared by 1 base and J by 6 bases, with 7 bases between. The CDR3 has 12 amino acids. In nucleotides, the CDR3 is TGTGCCAGCAGCTTGCGGTTAGCTGAAGCTTTCTTT. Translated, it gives CASSLRLAEAFF.

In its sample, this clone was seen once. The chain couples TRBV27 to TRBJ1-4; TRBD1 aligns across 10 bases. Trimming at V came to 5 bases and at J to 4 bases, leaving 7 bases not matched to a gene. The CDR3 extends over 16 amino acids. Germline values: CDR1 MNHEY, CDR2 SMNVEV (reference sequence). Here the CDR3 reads CASSLGGTGDNEKLFF. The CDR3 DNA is TGTGCCAGCAGTCTCGGTGGGACAGGGGATAATGAAAAACTGTTTTTT.

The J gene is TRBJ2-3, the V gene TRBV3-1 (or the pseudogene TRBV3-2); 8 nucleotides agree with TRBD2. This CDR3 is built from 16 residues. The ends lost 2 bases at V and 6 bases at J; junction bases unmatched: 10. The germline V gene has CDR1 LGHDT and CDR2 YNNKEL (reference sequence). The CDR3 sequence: CASSQSPTPSGDTQYF. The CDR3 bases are TGTGCCAGCAGCCAAAGTCCCACGCCTAGCGGGGATACGCAGTATTTT.

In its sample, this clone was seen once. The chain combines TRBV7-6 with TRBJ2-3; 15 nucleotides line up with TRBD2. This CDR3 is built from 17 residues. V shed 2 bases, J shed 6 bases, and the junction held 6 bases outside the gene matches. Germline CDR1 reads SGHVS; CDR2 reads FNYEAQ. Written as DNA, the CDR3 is TGTGCCAGCAGCTTATCTGGACTAGCGGGGGGGCCGGATACGCAGTATTTT. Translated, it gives CASSLSGLAGGPDTQYF.

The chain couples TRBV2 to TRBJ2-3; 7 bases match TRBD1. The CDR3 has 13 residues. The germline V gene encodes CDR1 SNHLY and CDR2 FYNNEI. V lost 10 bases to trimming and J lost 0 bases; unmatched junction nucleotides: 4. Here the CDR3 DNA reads TGTGCCATAGACAGGGTGAGCACAGATACGCAGTATTTT. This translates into CAIDRVSTDTQYF.

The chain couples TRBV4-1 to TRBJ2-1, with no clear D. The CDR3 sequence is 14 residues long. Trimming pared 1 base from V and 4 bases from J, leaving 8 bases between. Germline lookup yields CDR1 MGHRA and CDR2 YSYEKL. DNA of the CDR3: TGCGCCAGCAGCCAAGTACCCGTATACAATGAGCAGTTCTTC. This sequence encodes CASSQVPVYNEQFF.

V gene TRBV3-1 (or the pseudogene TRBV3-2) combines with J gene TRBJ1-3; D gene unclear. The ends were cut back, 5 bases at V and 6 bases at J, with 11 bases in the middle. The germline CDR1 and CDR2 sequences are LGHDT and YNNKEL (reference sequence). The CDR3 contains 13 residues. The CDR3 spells CASSTLWQNTIYF. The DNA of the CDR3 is TGTGCCAGCAGCACACTGTGGCAAAACACCATATATTTT.